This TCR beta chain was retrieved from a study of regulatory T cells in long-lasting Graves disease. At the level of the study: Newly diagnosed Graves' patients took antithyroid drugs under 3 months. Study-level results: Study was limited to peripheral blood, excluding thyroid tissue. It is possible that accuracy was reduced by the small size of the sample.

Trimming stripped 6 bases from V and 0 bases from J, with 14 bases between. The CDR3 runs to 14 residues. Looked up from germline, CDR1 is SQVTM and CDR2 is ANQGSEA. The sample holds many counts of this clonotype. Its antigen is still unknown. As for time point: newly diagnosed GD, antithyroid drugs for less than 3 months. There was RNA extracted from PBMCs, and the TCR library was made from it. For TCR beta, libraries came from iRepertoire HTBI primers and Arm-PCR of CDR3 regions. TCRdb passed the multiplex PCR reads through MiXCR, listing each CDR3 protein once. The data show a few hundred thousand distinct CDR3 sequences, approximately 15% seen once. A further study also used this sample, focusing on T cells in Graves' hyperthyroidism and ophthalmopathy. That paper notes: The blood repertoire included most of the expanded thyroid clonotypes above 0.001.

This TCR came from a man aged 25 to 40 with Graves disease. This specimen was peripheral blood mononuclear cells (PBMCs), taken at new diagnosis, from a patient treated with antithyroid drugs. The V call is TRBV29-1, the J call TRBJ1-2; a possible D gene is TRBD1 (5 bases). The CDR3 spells CSVLISTANYGYTF. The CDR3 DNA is TGCAGCGTGCTAATTTCGACAGCTAACTATGGCTACACCTTC. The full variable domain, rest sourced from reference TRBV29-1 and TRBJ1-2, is SAVISQKPSRDICQRGTSLTIQCQVDSQVTMMFWYRQQPGQSLTLIATANQGSEATYESGFVIDKFPISRPNLTFSTLTVSNMSPEDSSIYLCSVLISTANYGYTFGSGTRLTVV.